The entry below describes one T cell receptor beta chain. Sequenced by immunoSEQ multiplex PCR; TCRdb stores in-frame clones only, minus some. The repertoire includes under 250,000 clones, around 88% of them detected once, and around 1.4% sits in the top ten. The sample is drawn from a study of blood T cell repertoires in COVID-19. The TCR was taken from a man older than 75 with acute or convalescent COVID-19. Sequences were obtained from peripheral blood.

CDR3 coding DNA: TGCGCCAGCAGCTTCCCCGAGCGGGGGAGCTCCTACAATGAGCAGTTCTTC. This encodes CASSFPERGSSYNEQFF. The gene calls are TRBV5-1 and TRBJ2-1; 8 bases map to TRBD2. Germline V gene sequence: CDR1 SGHRS, CDR2 YFSETQ. This CDR3 spans 17 amino acids. V shed 2 bases and J 0 bases; nucleotides not matched to a gene: 7.